This T cell receptor (beta chain) is drawn from a study of blood T cell repertoires in COVID-19. The CDR3 has 14 residues. With 6 bases removed from V and 0 bases from J, the gap between germline ends came to 9 bases. Germline CDR1 and CDR2: MNHEY and SMNVEV (reference sequence). Clones were read by immunoSEQ multiplex PCR, and TCRdb kept only the in-frame ones, dropping some. The sample consists of tens of thousands of clones, about 91% of them appearing once. The V gene is TRBV27, the J gene TRBJ1-3, with D perhaps matching TRBD1 (5 bases). The sequenced sample consisted of peripheral blood. The sequence derives from a woman of 80 years or more with acute or convalescent COVID-19. The CDR3: CASRRGDSGNTIYF. The CDR3 DNA reads as TGTGCCAGCAGACGGGGGGACTCTGGAAACACCATATATTTT.